This T cell receptor (beta chain) was recorded in a study of technical replicates of blood from a handful of donors listed by TCRdb under 2017. With respect to this clone: This clone's antigen is unknown. No much larger clonotype is one base removed from it; base qualities were not supplied.

Library prep was done by the immunoSEQ multiplex PCR assay. This is the immuneACCESS table as TCRdb keeps it, with only in-frame sequences that have V and J called. A part of the clones is gone; compared with another copy, unresolved V genes explain less than half, and the rest is unexplained. For this sample the table gives approximately 75,000 clones, of which 95% to 97% were detected only once. The ten largest clones take up around 0.28% of the sample. The germline V gene provides CDR1 SGHNT and CDR2 YENEEA. Taken from cysteine to phenylalanine, the CDR3 has 13 residues. CDR3 DNA only is kept here, 39 bases in frame from base 1. Trimming at the junction amounts to 4 bases on V and 0 bases on J, and the germline ends lie 5 bases apart.

This TCR derives from a human donor in good health. This receptor chain uses TRBV11-3 and TRBJ2-3, with the D gene call left open. Material: T cells isolated from PBMCs. The CDR3 reads CASSYSSTDTQYF. The bases are TGTGCCAGCAGCTATTCTAGCACAGATACGCAGTATTTT.